A single T cell receptor beta chain is shown here with its context. Under the authors' procedure: Estimation of nucleated cell counts relied on the amplification of reference gene primers. The repertoire was sequenced with immunoSEQ multiplex PCR; TCRdb's copy has only in-frame clones and lacks some. Clone size and the V and J calls come from that table; the DNA yielded D and trimming. The sample holds roughly 300,000 clones, just under 90% seen once. The germline V and J ends were trimmed by 1 base and 7 bases, with 11 bases remaining between them. CDR3 length: 15 residues. Looked up from germline, CDR1 is MNHEY and CDR2 is SMNVEV (reference sequence). This specimen belongs to a study of blood T cell repertoires in COVID-19. Seattle patients were enrolled during active infection and followed longitudinally.

The V and J genes are TRBV27 and TRBJ1-6; D is perhaps TRBD1 (5 bases). Sample: peripheral blood. The source of this sequence is a woman aged 25 to 39 with COVID-19, enrolled during active disease. CDR3 sequence reads: CASSLYPGWNSPLHF. In nucleotides, the CDR3 is TGTGCCAGCAGTTTATACCCAGGGTGGAATTCACCCCTCCACTTT.